The source of this T cell receptor beta chain is a study of T cell repertoires in cytomegalovirus infection. The wider study: CMV infection plus the matching HLA type was flagged by public TCR beta signatures. Overall study findings and caveats: HLA-C-restricted TCR beta clonotypes specific for CMV led the ex vivo response. Using cumulative public TCR beta family frequency, the authors identified those who carried CMV together with the relevant HLA.

This clonotype was picked up many times. Antigen unknown. One entry per CDR3 protein, called by TCRdb with MiXCR from the reads. The data hold over 100,000 distinct CDR3 sequences, with about 9.4% observed a single time. The CDR3 loop spans 15 amino acids. Germline CDR1 reads SGHTA; CDR2 reads FQGNSA. Trimming took 5 bases from V and 10 from J, leaving 23 bases between them. The TCR originated in a human donor in good health (CMV status not recorded). Some clones in this sample may be carry-over from other donors' samples. The sequenced material came from PBMCs, sequenced either directly or after in vitro stimulation (not recorded which). The chain uses TRBV7-2 and TRBJ1-2; D is ambiguous. CDR3: CASSPDPYRATVYTF. CDR3 coding DNA: TGTGCCAGCAGCCCAGACCCCTATCGGGCAACTGTCTACACCTTC.